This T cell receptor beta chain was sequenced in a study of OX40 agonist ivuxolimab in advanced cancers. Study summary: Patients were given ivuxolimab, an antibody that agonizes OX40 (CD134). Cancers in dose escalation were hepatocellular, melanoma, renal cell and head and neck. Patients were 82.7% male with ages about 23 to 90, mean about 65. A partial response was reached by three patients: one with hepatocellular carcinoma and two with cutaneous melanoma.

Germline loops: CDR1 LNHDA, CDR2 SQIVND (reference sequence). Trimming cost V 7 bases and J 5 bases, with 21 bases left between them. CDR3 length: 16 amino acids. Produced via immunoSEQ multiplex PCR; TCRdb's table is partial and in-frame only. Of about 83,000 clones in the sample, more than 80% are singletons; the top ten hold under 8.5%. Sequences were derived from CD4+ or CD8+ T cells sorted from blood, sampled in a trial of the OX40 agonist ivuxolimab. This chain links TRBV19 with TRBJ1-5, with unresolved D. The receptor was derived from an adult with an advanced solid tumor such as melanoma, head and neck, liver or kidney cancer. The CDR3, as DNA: TGTGCCAGTATGTGGGCGGTCGATGATGTGTATCAGCCCCAGCATTTT. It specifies CASMWAVDDVYQPQHF.